This T cell receptor (beta chain) comes out of a study of OX40 agonist ivuxolimab in advanced cancers. Study context: Patients assigned to dose escalation were diagnosed with hepatocellular carcinoma, melanoma, renal cell or head and neck cancer.

CDR3 length: 14 residues. The V end was cut by 5 bases, the J end by 6 bases, with 15 bases between. Germline CDR1 is SGHAT and CDR2 is FQNNGV. Sequencing was performed with immunoSEQ multiplex PCR; in TCRdb, only in-frame clones are kept and a portion is missing. The sample gives approximately 71,000 clones, roughly 80% of which show up once; about a tenth is in the top ten. The sequence came from an adult with an advanced solid tumor such as melanoma, head and neck, liver or kidney cancer. The source was CD4+ or CD8+ T cells sorted from blood, collected in a trial of the OX40 agonist ivuxolimab. The genes are TRBV11-2 and TRBJ2-3; D is ambiguous. As DNA, the CDR3 is TGTGCCAGCAGCGTCAACCCGCAGCTTGATACGCAGTATTTT. It codes for CASSVNPQLDTQYF.